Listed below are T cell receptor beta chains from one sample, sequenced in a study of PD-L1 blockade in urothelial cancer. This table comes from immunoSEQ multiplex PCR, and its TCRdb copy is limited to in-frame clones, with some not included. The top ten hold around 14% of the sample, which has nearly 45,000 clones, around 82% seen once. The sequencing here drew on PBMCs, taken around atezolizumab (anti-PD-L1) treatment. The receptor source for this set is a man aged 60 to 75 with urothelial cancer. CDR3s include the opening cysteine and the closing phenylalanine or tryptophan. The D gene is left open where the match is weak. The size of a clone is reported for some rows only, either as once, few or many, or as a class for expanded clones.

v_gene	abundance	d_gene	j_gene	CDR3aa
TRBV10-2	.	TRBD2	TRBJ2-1	CASVRFSLAGGDNEQFF
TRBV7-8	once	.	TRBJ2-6	CASSSGLTGANVLTF
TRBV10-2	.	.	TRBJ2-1	CASIESIRASHEQFF
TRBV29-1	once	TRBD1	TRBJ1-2	CSVEDSGQLYGYTF
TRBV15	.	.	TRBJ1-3	CATSRDPGGGSSGNTIYF
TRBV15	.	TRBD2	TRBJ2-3	CATSTNLAGGTDTQYF
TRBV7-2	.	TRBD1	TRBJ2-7	CASSGLGGGNEQYF
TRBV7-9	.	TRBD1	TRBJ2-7	CASRKGDRDYEQYF
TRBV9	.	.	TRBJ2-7	CASSVGGVGLEQYF
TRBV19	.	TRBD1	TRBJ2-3	CASSIADRGTDTQYF
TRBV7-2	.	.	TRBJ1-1	CASSLALETEAFF
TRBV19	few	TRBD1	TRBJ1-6	CASRDRGNSPLHF
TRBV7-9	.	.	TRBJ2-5	CASSLETSQETQYF
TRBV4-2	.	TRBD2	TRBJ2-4	CASSQDWTSGRRDIQYF
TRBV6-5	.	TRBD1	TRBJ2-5	CASRHTGEGTQYF
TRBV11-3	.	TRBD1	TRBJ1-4	CASSLGTGDWEKLFF
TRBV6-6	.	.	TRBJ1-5	CASSYLGGSNNQPQHF
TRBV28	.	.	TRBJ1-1	CASSLSRDPEATEAFF
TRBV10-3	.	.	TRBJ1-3	CAISADIGNTIYF
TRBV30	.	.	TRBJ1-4	CAWSVPPWGLFEKLFF
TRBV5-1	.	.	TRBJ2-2	CASSLVSGSTGELFF
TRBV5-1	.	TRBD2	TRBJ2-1	CASSIRGGRVIGEQFF
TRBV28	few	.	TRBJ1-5	CASSTGTNQPQHF
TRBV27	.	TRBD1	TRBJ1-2	CASSFAGTGVYGYTF
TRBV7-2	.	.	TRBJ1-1	CASSTRRDTEAFF
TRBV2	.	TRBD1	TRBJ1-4	CASSENSAGGGEKLFF
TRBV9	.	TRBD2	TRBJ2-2	CASNAGDPNTGELFF
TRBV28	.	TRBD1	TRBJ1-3	CASSFTGGKNTIYF